This T cell receptor beta chain derives from a study of cytomegalovirus exposure and HLA in healthy donors. Measured with immunoSEQ multiplex PCR; TCRdb has only the in-frame clones, and not every one. The table has over 250,000 clones, approximately 90% seen once; the top ten hold approximately 1.1%. Trimming took 4 bases from V and 7 from J; bases not matched to a gene: 6. Germline values: CDR1 SGHVS, CDR2 FNYEAQ. The CDR3 has 17 amino acids. V gene TRBV7-6 combines with J gene TRBJ2-2; 16 nucleotides line up with TRBD2. What was sequenced was PBMCs. The TCR originated in a woman aged 25 to 45 in good health and CMV-seropositive. The CDR3 loop is CASSSGLAGGRSGELFF. Here the CDR3 DNA reads TGTGCCAGCAGCTCGGGACTAGCGGGGGGGCGTAGCGGGGAGCTGTTTTTT.